This TCR beta chain stems from a study of beta chain features in type 1 diabetes (dated 2018 in TCRdb). With regard to the full study: Mean age, gender distribution, total cell number and subset yield did not differ between patients and healthy donors. Regulatory and stem cell-like memory subsets were isolated from only 8 patients and about eight healthy donors, whereas naive and central memory subsets came from all 30 or so donors. The study compared TCRB repertoires of sorted circulating CD4+ T cell subsets between recently diagnosed type 1 diabetes patients and matched healthy donors. Across all samples, some 100,000,000 sorted cells were examined, and cell number per subset correlated strongly with RNA yield.

Comment on this clone: This receptor's antigen is unknown. No base quality information exists; no much larger clone differs at one position.

From the cysteine through the phenylalanine, the CDR3 covers 14 amino acids. The DNA shown is the 42-base CDR3, in frame from base 1. V is cut by 7 bases and J by 0 bases, and the space between the germline ends is 12 bases. From the germline V gene, CDR1 is SQVTM and CDR2 is ANQGSEA. The entire isolated RNA was reverse transcribed using the High Capacity cDNA Reverse Transcription Kit, and thus expressed TCRB transcripts were sequenced. Deep immunoSEQ sequencing was performed on naive, central memory and regulatory T cell samples, with an average of roughly 3.6 million total reads per sample. After sorted cells were lysed in RLT buffer, RNA was extracted with DNase-treated RNeasy Micro or Mini kits, with the choice depending on cell number. Each cell subset was processed on its own to prevent cross-contamination, while patient and healthy donor samples were processed together. TCRB sequences were amplified from cDNA with the immunoSEQ multiplex PCR, producing 87-bp fragments spanning the CDR3 region. The amplicons were sequenced using the Illumina HiSeq platform. In the authors' own workflow: Synthetic template baselines were used to correct PCR bias computationally, reads within Hamming distance 2 were collapsed, and singletons that could not be merged were discarded. Reads were aligned against IMGT so that V, D and J genes, CDR3 length and insertions or deletions at six rearrangement sites could be assigned. Clonotype counts were normalized to sorted cell number within each subset before computing true diversity and Gini coefficients with the tcR R package. The overlap coefficient, calculated on TCRB nucleotide sequences, was used to measure repertoire sharing. Held by TCRdb, this immuneACCESS table contains in-frame sequences only and omits some clones. Under half of the omission traces to an unresolved V gene where checked; the cause of the rest is unknown. D and trimming come from the DNA, and the V and J calls and clone size come from that table. In all, the sample holds 100,000 to 150,000 clones, and 15% to 20% of those were seen once. The top ten clones comprise 2.6% of the sample.

Each donor gave one peripheral blood draw, approximately 100 mL on average, collected into heparinised tubes. A BD FACSAria II and a panel including CD45RO, CCR7, CD25, CD127, CD95 and CD27 were used to sort naive, central memory, regulatory and stem cell-like memory CD4+ T cells. Purity was above 95% for every sorted population. PBMCs were isolated right away by Lymphoprep density gradient centrifugation and were stained directly, without culture. So that batch effects would be minimized, each experiment stained and sorted samples in pairs, pairing one healthy donor with one patient. The paper as a whole reports these results and caveats: At VDJ recombination sites, patients with type 1 diabetes made fewer insertions and deleted more nucleotides, a pattern implying thymic rearrangement abnormalities. PCR might favor shorter templates, but patient and control samples were amplified and corrected together, so any skew would affect both groups equally. Because cDNA rather than genomic DNA was sequenced, highly expressing activated cells could have been over-represented, although no difference in activation and CD3 levels was found between groups. Because small numbers of individuals were included in the HLA sub-analyses, any influence of HLA type on TCRB rearrangement was left unresolved. Naive, central memory and regulatory TCRB repertoires appeared to be more alike among patients than among healthy donors. A moderate but significant shortening of TCRB CDR3 length was observed in type 1 diabetes patients in all four CD4+ subsets.

The sequence is built from TRBV29-1 and TRBJ1-4; TRBD1 is possibly the D segment (5 matching bases). This clonotype was obtained from a man aged 18 to 29 with type 1 diabetes. Material for sequencing was central memory CD4+ T cells from blood. The nucleotide sequence is TGCAGCGCCTCCAGGGCTGCAACTAATGAAAAACTGTTTTTT. Translated, this gives CSASRAATNEKLFF.